Shown below are 5 T cell receptor beta chains from a single sample sequenced in a study of PD-1 blockade in classical Hodgkin lymphoma. Each patient relapsed following autologous stem cell transplantation, and prior brentuximab vedotin exposure differed. Some clones are missing from TCRdb's copy, which holds only in-frame ones; the method was immunoSEQ multiplex PCR. The data show roughly 10,000 clones, roughly three quarters seen once. Here the sequenced sample was peripheral blood mononuclear cells (PBMCs), taken at baseline. All receptors derive from a human donor with classical Hodgkin lymphoma.

A few counts support this clone. CDR3 amino acids: CASSRQPTAEAFF. CDR3 bases: TGTGCCAGCAGCCGCCAGCCTACTGCTGAAGCTTTCTTT. The rearrangement uses TRBV7-9 and TRBJ1-1; D remains unclear. The germline V gene has CDR1 SEHNR and CDR2 FQNEAQ (reference sequence). CDR3 length equals 13 residues. The germline V and J ends were trimmed by 5 bases and 6 bases, with 13 bases remaining between them.

This clone is medium-sized (0.01 to 0.1%). The V and J genes are TRBV6-5 and TRBJ1-1, with 7 nucleotides matching TRBD1. CDR1 and CDR2 (germline): MNHEY, SVGAGI. The ends lost 6 bases at V and 4 bases at J; junction bases unmatched: 11. The CDR3 covers 15 residues. CDR3 coding DNA: TGTGCCAGCAGAACCGGCGAGACAGGGTTCACTGAAGCTTTCTTT. Its protein is CASRTGETGFTEAFF.

This rearrangement joins TRBV5-6 to TRBJ2-1; D not resolved. CDR1 and CDR2 (germline): SGHDT, YYEEEE. V lost 0 bases and J 0 bases, leaving 7 bases between the germline ends. This CDR3 comprises 15 residues. CDR3 protein: CASSLGGYSYNEQFF. The CDR3 coding sequence is TGTGCCAGCAGCTTGGGGGGATACTCCTACAATGAGCAGTTCTTC.

The chain recombines TRBV27 with TRBJ1-2, with D uncertain. V was pared by 4 bases and J by 2 bases, with 14 bases between. CDR1 and CDR2 (germline): MNHEY, SMNVEV (reference sequence). The CDR3 sequence is 15 residues long. The CDR3 DNA is TGTGCCAGCAGTTCCCGGGCCGCGCTAAACTATGGCTACACCTTC. It translates to CASSSRAALNYGYTF.

The chain couples TRBV18 to TRBJ1-4; 7 positions match TRBD1. Unmatched junction bases numbered 2, after V lost 5 bases and J lost 5 bases. CDR3 length: 13 residues. Per the germline V gene, CDR1 is KGHSH and CDR2 is LQKENI. The CDR3 DNA sequence: TGTGCCAGCTCAGGACAGGTCAATGAAAAACTGTTTTTT. Amino acid sequence: CASSGQVNEKLFF.